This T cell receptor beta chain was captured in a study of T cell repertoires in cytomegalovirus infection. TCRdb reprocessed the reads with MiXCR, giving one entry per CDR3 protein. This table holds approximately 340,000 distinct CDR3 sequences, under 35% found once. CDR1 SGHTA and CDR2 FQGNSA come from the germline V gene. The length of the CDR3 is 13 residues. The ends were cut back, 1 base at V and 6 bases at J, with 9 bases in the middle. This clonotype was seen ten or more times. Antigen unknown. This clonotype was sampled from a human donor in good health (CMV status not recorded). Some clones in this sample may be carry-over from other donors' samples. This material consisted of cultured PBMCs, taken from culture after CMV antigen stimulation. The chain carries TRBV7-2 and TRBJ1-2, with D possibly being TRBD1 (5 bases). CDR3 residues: CASSLGGGDGYTF. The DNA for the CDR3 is TGTGCCAGCAGCTTAGGGGGAGGGGATGGCTACACCTTC.